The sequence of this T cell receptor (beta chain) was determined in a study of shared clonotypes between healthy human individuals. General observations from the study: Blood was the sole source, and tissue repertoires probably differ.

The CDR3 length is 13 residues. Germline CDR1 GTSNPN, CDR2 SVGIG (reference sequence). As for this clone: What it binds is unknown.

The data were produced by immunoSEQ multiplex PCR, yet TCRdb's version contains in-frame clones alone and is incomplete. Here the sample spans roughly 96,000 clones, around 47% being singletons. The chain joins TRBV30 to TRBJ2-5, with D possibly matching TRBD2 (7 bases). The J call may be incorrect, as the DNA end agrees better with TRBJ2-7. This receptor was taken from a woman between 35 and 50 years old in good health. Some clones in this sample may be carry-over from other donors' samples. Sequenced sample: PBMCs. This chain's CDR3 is CAWSFRGGYEQYF. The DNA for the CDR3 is TGTGCCTGGAGTTTTAGGGGGGGCTACGAGCAGTACTTC.